This TCR beta chain was recovered during a study of T cells in localized non-small cell lung cancer. This clone was counted between two and nine times. The antigen is unknown. CDR1 is MDHEN, CDR2 SYDVKM, per germline. The CDR3 totals 13 residues. The V end was cut by 7 bases, the J end by 9 bases, with 16 bases between. Libraries were prepared by immunoSEQ multiplex PCR; TCRdb keeps only in-frame clonotypes and omits some of them. Among some 1,300 clones listed, about a fifth were seen once. Findings and limits, study-wide: A median of about 60 of the top 100 tumor clones appeared in adjacent lung, which was paired and uninvolved.

The TCR sequence derives from a man aged 40 to 70 with stage III squamous cell lung carcinoma. The chain employs TRBV28 and TRBJ1-5; the D is unclear. The input for sequencing was normal lung tissue next to the tumor, taken before any cancer treatment. The CDR3 DNA reads TGTGCCAGCAACTCCAAAGGGATCAGGCCCCAGCATTTT. Translated: CASNSKGIRPQHF.